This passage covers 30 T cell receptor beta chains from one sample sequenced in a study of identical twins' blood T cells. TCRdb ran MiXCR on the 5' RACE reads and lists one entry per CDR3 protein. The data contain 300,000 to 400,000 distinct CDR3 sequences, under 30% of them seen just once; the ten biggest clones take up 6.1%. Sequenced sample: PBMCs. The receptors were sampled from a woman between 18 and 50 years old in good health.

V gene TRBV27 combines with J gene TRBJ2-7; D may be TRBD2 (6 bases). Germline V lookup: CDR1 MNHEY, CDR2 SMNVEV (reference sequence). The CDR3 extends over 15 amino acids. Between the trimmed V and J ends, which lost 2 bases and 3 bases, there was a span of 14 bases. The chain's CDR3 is CASSLMGGPFYEQYF. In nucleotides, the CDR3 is TGTGCCAGCAGTTTAATGGGAGGACCTTTCTACGAGCAGTACTTC.

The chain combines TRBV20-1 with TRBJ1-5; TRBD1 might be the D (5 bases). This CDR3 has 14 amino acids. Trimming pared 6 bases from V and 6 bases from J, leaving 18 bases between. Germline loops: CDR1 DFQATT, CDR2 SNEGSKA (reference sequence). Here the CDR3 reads CSAVEGLFLQPQHF. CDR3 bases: TGCAGTGCCGTGGAGGGGCTGTTTCTTCAGCCCCAGCATTTT.

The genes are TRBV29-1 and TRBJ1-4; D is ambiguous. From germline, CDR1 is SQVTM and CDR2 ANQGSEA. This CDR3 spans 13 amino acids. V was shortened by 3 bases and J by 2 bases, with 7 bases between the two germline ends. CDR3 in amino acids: CSVDTQTNEKLFF. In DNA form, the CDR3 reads TGCAGCGTTGACACACAGACTAATGAAAAACTGTTTTTT. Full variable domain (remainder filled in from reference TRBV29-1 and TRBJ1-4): SAVISQKPSRDICQRGTSLTIQCQVDSQVTMMFWYRQQPGQSLTLIATANQGSEATYESGFVIDKFPISRPNLTFSTLTVSNMSPEDSSIYLCSVDTQTNEKLFFGSGTQLSVL.

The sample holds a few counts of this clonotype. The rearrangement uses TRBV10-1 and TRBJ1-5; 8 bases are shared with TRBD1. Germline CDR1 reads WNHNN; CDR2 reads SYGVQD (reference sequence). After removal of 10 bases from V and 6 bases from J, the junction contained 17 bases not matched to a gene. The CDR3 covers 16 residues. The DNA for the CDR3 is TGCGCCACCTCGGATAGGACAGGGACCACAGGTCAGCCCCAGCATTTT. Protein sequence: CATSDRTGTTGQPQHF.

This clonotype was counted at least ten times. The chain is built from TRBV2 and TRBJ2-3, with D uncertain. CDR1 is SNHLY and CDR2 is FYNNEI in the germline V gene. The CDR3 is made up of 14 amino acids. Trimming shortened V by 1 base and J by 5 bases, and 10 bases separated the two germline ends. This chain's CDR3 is CASSEGLVGDTQYF. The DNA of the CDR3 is TGTGCCAGCAGTGAAGGATTAGTAGGAGATACGCAGTATTTT.

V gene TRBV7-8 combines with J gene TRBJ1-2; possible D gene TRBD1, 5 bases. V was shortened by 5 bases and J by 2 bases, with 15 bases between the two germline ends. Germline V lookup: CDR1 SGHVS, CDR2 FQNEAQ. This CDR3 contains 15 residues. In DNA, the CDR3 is TGTGCCAGCAGCATGGGACGGCCCGTCAACTATGGCTACACCTTC. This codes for CASSMGRPVNYGYTF.

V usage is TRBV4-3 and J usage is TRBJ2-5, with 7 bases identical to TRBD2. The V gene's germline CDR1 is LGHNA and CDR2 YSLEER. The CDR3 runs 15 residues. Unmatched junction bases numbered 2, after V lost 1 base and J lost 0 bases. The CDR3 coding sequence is TGCGCCAGCAGCCAAGTAGGGACTAACCAAGAGACCCAGTACTTC. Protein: CASSQVGTNQETQYF.

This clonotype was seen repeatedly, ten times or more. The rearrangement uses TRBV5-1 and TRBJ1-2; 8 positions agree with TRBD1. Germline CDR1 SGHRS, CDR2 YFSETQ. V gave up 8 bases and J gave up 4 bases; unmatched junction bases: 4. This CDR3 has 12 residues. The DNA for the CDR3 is TGCGCCAGTGGGACAGGAGGCTATGGCTACACCTTC. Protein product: CASGTGGYGYTF.

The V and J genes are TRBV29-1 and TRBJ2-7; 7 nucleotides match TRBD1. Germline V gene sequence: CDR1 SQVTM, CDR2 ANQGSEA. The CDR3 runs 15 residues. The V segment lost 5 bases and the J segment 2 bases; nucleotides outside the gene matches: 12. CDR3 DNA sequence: TGCAGCGTTCGGGGACAGAGTTGGTTCCCCTACGAGCAGTACTTC. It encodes CSVRGQSWFPYEQYF.

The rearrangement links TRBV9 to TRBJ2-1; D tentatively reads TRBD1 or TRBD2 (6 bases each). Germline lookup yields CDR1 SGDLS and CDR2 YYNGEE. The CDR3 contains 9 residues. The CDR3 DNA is TGTGCAACGGGGGCCCCCCAGTTCTTC. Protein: CATGAPQFF.

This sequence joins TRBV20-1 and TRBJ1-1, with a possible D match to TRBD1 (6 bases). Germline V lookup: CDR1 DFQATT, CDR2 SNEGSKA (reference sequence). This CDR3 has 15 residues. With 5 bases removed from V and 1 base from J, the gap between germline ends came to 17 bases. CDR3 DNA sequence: TGCAGTGCTTCAGATCCAGGGGCCACGAACACTGAAGCTTTCTTT. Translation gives CSASDPGATNTEAFF.

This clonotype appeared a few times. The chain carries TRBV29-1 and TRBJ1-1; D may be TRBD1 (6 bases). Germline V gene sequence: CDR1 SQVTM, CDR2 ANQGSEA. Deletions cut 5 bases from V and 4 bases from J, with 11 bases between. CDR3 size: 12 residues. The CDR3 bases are TGCAGCGTTACCGAGGGGGGCACTGAAGCTTTCTTT. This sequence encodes CSVTEGGTEAFF.

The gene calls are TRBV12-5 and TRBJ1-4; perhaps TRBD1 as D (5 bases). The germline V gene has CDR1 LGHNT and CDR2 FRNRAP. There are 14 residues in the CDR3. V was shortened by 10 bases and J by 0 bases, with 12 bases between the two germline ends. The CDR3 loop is CATYGGTTNEKLFF. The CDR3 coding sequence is TGTGCTACCTACGGGGGGACAACTAATGAAAAACTGTTTTTT. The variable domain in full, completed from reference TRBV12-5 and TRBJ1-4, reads DARVTQTPRHKVTEMGQEVTMRCQPILGHNTVFWYRQTMMQGLELLAYFRNRAPLDDSGMPKDRFSAEMPDATLATLKIQPSEPRDSAVYFCATYGGTTNEKLFFGSGTQLSVL.

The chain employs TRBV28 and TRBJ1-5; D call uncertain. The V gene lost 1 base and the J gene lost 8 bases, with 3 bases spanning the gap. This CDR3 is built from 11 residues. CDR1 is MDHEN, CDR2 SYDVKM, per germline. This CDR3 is CASSLLEPQHF. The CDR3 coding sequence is TGTGCCAGCAGTTTATTGGAGCCCCAGCATTTT. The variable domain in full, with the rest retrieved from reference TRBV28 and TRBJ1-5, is DVKVTQSSRYLVKRTGEKVFLECVQDMDHENMFWYRQDPGLGLRLIYFSYDVKMKEKGDIPEGYSVSREKKERFSLILESASTNQTSMYLCASSLLEPQHFGDGTRLSIL.

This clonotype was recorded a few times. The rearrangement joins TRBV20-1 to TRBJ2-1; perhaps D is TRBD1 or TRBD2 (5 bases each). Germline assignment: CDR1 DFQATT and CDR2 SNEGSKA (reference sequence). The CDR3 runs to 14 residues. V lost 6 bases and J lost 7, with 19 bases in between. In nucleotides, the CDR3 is TGCAGTGCCGCCGTTCACGGGGCAGAGAATGAGCAGTTCTTC. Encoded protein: CSAAVHGAENEQFF.

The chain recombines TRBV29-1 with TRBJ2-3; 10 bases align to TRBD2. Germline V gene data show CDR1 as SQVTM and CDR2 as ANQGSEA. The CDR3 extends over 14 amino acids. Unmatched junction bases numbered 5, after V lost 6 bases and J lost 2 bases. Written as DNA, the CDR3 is TGCAGCGTCCTACTAGCGGGGTACACAGATACGCAGTATTTT. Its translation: CSVLLAGYTDTQYF.

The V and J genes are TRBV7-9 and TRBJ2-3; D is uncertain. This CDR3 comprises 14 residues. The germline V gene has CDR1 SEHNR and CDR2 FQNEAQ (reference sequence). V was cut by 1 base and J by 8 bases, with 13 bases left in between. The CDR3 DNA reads TGTGCCAGCAGCTTAGTGAATTTTCGGAGTACGCAGTATTTT. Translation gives CASSLVNFRSTQYF.

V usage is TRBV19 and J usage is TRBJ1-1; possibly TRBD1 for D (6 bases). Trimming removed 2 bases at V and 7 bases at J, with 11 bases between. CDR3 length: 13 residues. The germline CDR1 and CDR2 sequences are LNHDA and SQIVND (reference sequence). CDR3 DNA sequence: TGTGCCAGTAGTATACAGGGGAGGAGTGAAGCTTTCTTT. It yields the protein CASSIQGRSEAFF.

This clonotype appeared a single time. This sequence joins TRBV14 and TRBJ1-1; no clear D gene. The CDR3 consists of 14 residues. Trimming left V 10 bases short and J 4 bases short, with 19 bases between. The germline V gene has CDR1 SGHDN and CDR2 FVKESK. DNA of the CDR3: TGTGCCATCGCAGACCTTCGGCAAGGCACTGAAGCTTTCTTT. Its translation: CAIADLRQGTEAFF.

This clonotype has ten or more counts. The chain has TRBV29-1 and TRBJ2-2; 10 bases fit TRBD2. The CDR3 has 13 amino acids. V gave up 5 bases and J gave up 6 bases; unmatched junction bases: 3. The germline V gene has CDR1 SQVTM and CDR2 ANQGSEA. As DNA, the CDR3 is TGCAGCGTTTCAGCGGGAGGGGCCGGGGAGCTGTTTTTT. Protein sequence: CSVSAGGAGELFF.

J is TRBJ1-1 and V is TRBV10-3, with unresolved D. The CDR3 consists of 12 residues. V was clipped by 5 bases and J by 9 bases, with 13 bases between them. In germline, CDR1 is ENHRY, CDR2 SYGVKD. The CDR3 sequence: CAISSQNEQAFF. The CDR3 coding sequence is TGTGCCATCAGTTCACAAAATGAACAAGCTTTCTTT.

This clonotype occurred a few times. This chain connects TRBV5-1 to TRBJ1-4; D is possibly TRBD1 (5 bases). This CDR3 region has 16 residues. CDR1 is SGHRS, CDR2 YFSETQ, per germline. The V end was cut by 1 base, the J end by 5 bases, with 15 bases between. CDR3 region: CASSLYRGQGNEKLFF. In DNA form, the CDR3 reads TGCGCCAGCAGCTTGTATCGAGGGCAGGGAAATGAAAAACTGTTTTTT.

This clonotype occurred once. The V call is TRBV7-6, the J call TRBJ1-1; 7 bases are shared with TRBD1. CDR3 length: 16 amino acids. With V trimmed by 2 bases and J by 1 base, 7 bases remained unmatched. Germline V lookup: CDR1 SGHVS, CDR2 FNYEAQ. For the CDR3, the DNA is TGTGCCAGCAGCTTAAAAGGGGGCGGAGAGAACACTGAAGCTTTCTTT. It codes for CASSLKGGGENTEAFF.

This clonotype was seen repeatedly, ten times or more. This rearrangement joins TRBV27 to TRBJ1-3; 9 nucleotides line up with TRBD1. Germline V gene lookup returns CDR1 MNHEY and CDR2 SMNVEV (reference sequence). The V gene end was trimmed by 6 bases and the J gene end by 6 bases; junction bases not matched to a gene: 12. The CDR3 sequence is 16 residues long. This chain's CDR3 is CASRGLQGALANTIYF. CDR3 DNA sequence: TGTGCCAGCAGGGGCTTACAGGGGGCGCTGGCAAACACCATATATTTT.

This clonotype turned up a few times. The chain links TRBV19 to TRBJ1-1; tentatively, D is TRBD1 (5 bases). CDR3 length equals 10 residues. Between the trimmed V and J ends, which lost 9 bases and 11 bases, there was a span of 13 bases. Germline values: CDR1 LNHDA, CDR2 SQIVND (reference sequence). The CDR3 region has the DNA TGTGCCAGCTGGGGGTTCGAGGCTTTCTTT. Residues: CASWGFEAFF.

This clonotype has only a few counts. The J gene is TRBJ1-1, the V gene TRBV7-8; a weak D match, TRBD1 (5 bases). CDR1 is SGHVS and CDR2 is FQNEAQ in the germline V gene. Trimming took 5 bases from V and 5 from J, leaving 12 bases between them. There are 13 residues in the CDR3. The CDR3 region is CASSPNQGTEAFF. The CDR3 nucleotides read TGTGCCAGCAGCCCTAACCAGGGTACTGAAGCTTTCTTT. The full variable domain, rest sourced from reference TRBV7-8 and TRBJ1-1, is GAGVSQSPRYKVAKRGQDVALRCDPISGHVSLFWYQQALGQGPEFLTYFQNEAQLDKSGLPSDRFFAERPEGSVSTLKIQRTQQEDSAVYLCASSPNQGTEAFFGQGTRLTVV.

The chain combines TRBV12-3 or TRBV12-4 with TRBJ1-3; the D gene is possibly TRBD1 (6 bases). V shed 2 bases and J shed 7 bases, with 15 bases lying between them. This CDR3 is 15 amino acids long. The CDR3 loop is CASSLPTRGSNTIYF. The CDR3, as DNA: TGTGCCAGCAGTTTACCAACCAGGGGTTCGAACACCATATATTTT.

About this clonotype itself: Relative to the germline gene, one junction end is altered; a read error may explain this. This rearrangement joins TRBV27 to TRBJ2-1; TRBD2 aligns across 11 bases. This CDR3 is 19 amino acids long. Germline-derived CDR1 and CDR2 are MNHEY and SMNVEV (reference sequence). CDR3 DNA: TGTGCCAGCAGTTTACGGCTAGCGGGGGGCTCCGATAACTACAATGAGCAGTTATTC. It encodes CASSLRLAGGSDNYNEQLF.

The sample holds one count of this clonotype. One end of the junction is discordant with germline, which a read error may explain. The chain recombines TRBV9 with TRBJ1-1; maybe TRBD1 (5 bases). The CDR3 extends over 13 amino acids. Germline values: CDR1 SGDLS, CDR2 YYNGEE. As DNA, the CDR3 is TGTGCCAGCATCGTACCAGGGAGAACTGAAGCTTTCTTT. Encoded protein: CASIVPGRTEAFF.

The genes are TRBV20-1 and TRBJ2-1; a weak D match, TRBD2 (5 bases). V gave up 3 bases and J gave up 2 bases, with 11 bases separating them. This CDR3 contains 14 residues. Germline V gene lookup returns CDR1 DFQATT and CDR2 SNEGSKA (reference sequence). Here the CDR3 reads CSARGARPYNEQFF. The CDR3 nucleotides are TGCAGTGCTAGGGGAGCTCGTCCCTACAATGAGCAGTTCTTC.